The clone carrying this T cell receptor beta chain has more than one count but fewer than ten. Its antigen remains unidentified. This record belongs to a study of beta chain features in type 1 diabetes. Expressed TCRB transcripts were sequenced, since all the RNA that had been isolated was reverse transcribed. Only in-frame clones appear in the TCRdb table, and some are missing; sequencing was by immunoSEQ multiplex PCR. The data show 550,000 to 850,000 clones, with around 15% seen just once and approximately 0.022% held by the top ten. Whole-study results and caveats: TCRB CDR3s from Type 1 diabetes patients were moderately but significantly shorter in all four CD4+ subsets.

V dropped 3 bases and J dropped 6 bases, with 6 bases sitting between them. CDR3 length equals 12 residues. Germline lookup yields CDR1 SEHNR and CDR2 FQNEAQ (reference sequence). The authors sorted CD4+ naive, central memory, regulatory and stem cell-like memory cells via CD45RO/CCR7/CD25/CD127/CD95/CD27. Populations isolated by sorting all had purity greater than 95%. The sample consisted of naive CD4+ T cells from blood. The TCR comes from a man younger than 35 with type 1 diabetes. V and J are TRBV7-9 and TRBJ1-5; TRBD1 might be the D (5 bases). Written as DNA, the CDR3 is TGTGCCAGCAGCTTCGGGGCTCAGCCCCAGCATTTT. This translates into CASSFGAQPQHF.